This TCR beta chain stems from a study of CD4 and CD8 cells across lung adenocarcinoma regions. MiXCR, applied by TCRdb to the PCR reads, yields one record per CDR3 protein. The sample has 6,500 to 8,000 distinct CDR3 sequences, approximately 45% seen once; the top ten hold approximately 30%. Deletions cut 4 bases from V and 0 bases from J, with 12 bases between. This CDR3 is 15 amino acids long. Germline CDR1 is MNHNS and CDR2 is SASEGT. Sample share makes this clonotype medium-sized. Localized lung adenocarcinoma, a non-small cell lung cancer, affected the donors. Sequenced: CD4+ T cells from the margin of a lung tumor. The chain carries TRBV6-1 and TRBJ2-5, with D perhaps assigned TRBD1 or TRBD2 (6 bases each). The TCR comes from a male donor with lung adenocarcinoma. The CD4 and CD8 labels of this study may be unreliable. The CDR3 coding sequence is TGTGCCAGCAGTGGGGCCGGGGGCAACCAAGAGACCCAGTACTTC. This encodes CASSGAGGNQETQYF.